This TCR beta chain was recovered during a study of early T cells in non-severe SARS-CoV-2 infection. From the 5' RACE reads, TCRdb called clonotypes with MiXCR, one entry per CDR3 protein. This table holds 80,000 or so distinct CDR3 sequences, less than 20% found once. V dropped 8 bases and J dropped 0 bases, with 13 bases sitting between them. The CDR3 runs 14 residues. Germline V gene data show CDR1 as LGHNT and CDR2 as FRNRAP. Source material: whole blood. The origin of this receptor is an adult who was a healthcare worker with PCR-confirmed SARS-CoV-2 infection or an uninfected control (not recorded which). The V gene is TRBV12-5, the J gene TRBJ1-1; weak D call: TRBD1 (6 bases). The CDR3 DNA reads TGTGCTAGTCGACAGGTTACCATGAACACTGAAGCTTTCTTT. It is translated as CASRQVTMNTEAFF.